This TCR beta chain originates from a study of blood T cell repertoires in COVID-19. Study summary: T cells, B-cell-depleted T cells, or PBMCs provided the cDNA or gDNA that served as material.

The CDR3 length is 15 residues. In germline, CDR1 is MGHRA, CDR2 YSYEKL. The V and J ends lost 0 bases and 7 bases respectively, with 10 bases between them. The authors' processing: The authors estimated nucleated cell counts from reference gene primer amplification. TCRdb keeps only in-frame clones here, not all; method: immunoSEQ multiplex PCR. V, J and clone size derive from that table, while D and trimming were established from the DNA sequence. Of 220,000 or so clones in the sample, around 91% were seen once. Individuals drawn from about 26 US areas were roughly 18 to 89 years old. Each exposed participant met a COVID-19 case in the 2 weeks preceding study entry.

Sequencing was performed on PBMCs or T cells enriched from blood (not recorded which). The TCR was taken from a man aged 25-40 years who had been exposed to COVID-19. This sequence joins TRBV4-1 and TRBJ1-6; possible D gene TRBD1, 5 bases. The CDR3 loop reads CASSQEGLGNSPLHF. CDR3 coding DNA: TGCGCCAGCAGCCAAGAGGGACTCGGGAATTCACCCCTCCACTTT.